There are many counts of the clone carrying this T cell receptor beta chain. The data were obtained in a study of T cells in Graves' hyperthyroidism and ophthalmopathy. Amplification targeted TCR beta CDR3 regions from RNA transcripts. HTBI primers were used for first-round RT-PCR of the TCR CDR3. TCRdb re-called the multiplex PCR reads through MiXCR, storing one row per CDR3 protein. The sample yields about 380,000 distinct CDR3 sequences, under 20% seen once. V was shortened by 7 bases and J by 0 bases, with 17 bases between the two germline ends. CDR3 length equals 16 residues. This TCR was recovered from a man between 18 and 29 years old with Graves' ophthalmopathy. The chain links TRBV12-3 or TRBV12-4 to TRBJ2-3, with a tentative D call TRBD2 (5 bases). The sequencing sample was made of blood. The chain's CDR3 is CASTTIEAASTDTQYF. In DNA, the CDR3 is TGTGCCAGCACCACTATTGAAGCGGCTAGCACAGATACGCAGTATTTT.